The 14 T cell receptor beta chains presented below share a single source sample, sequenced in a study of cytomegalovirus exposure and HLA in healthy donors. The PCR had 60 Vbeta and 13 Jbeta primers. Assay used: immunoSEQ multiplex PCR; TCRdb lists only in-frame clones, some missing. The sample carries roughly 150,000 clones, approximately 71% recorded once. Sequencing input: PBMCs. Receptors were obtained from a man between 25 and 39 years old in good health and CMV-seronegative.

The count of this clone is one. The J gene is TRBJ2-7, the V gene TRBV5-5, with unresolved D. The germline V and J ends were trimmed by 3 bases and 3 bases, with 13 bases remaining between them. The CDR3 spans 14 residues. Per germline, CDR1 SGHKS and CDR2 YYEKEE (reference sequence). DNA for the CDR3: TGTGCCAGCAGCTCTGCAGGAATCGGCTACGAGCAGTACTTC. Its translation is CASSSAGIGYEQYF.

This clone was recorded a few times. The rearrangement joins TRBV28 to TRBJ2-6, with 10 nucleotides matching TRBD1. Germline CDR1 and CDR2: MDHEN and SYDVKM. The CDR3 totals 18 residues. With V trimmed by 6 bases and J by 1 base, 9 bases remained unmatched. CDR3 amino acids: CASSPGQGVISGANVLTF. The CDR3 coding sequence is TGTGCCAGCAGCCCCGGACAGGGGGTTATTTCTGGGGCCAACGTCCTGACTTTC. Full variable domain (missing parts from reference TRBV28 and TRBJ2-6): DVKVTQSSRYLVKRTGEKVFLECVQDMDHENMFWYRQDPGLGLRLIYFSYDVKMKEKGDIPEGYSVSREKKERFSLILESASTNQTSMYLCASSPGQGVISGANVLTFGAGSRLTVL.

The chain recombines TRBV10-1 with TRBJ1-1; 7 nucleotides agree with TRBD1. The CDR3 sequence is 15 residues long. CDR1 and CDR2 (germline): WNHNN, SYGVQD (reference sequence). J lost 5 bases, V lost 6 bases, and 12 bases had no gene match. The CDR3 DNA reads TGCGCCAGCAGGGATACCCCCAGGGGGGATACTGAAGCTTTCTTT. This sequence encodes CASRDTPRGDTEAFF.

This clone came up once. The chain recombines TRBV13 with TRBJ2-5; 9 nucleotides match TRBD2. TRBJ2-7 explains the end of the DNA better; the J call may be wrong. Germline lookup yields CDR1 PRHDT and CDR2 FYEKMQ (reference sequence). The CDR3 runs 16 residues. The CDR3 reads CASSLEGSGSPYEQYF. Here the CDR3 DNA reads TGTGCCAGCAGCTTAGAAGGTAGCGGGAGCCCTTACGAGCAGTACTTC.

A few counts support this clone. The V call is TRBV9, the J call TRBJ2-1, with 7 bases aligning to TRBD2. This CDR3 region has 15 residues. Unmatched junction bases numbered 6, after V lost 0 bases and J lost 6 bases. From germline, CDR1 is SGDLS and CDR2 YYNGEE. The CDR3 bases are TGTGCCAGCAGCGTAGTGGCGGGAGTGTCCAATGAGCAGTTCTTC. It is translated as CASSVVAGVSNEQFF.

On this clone: The sample holds other DNA sequences that translate to the same CDR3. The chain recombines TRBV5-1 with TRBJ2-1, with TRBD1 identical over 9 bases. CDR1 and CDR2 from the germline V gene are SGHRS and YFSETQ. The CDR3 extends over 16 amino acids. V lost 0 bases and J lost 8; bases outside the gene matches: 9. CDR3 coding DNA: TGCGCCAGCAGCTTGGGTCTAGCGGACAGGGGCGATGAGCAGTTCTTC. It translates to CASSLGLADRGDEQFF. The entire variable domain, with the rest obtained from reference TRBV5-1 and TRBJ2-1, is as follows: KAGVTQTPRYLIKTRGQQVTLSCSPISGHRSVSWYQQTPGQGLQFLFEYFSETQRNKGNFPGRFSGRQFSNSRSEMNVSTLELGDSALYLCASSLGLADRGDEQFFGPGTRLTVL.

This sequence joins TRBV7-6 and TRBJ1-2; no clear D gene. CDR1 and CDR2 (germline): SGHVS, FNYEAQ. CDR3 length: 14 amino acids. Trimming pared 5 bases from V and 4 bases from J, leaving 14 bases between. The CDR3 nucleotides read TGTGCCAGCAGCCCGAAGGGCGGGTTCTATGGCTACACCTTC. Protein: CASSPKGGFYGYTF.

This clone was detected once. This rearrangement joins TRBV10-2 to TRBJ1-3; D is undetermined. Per the germline V gene, CDR1 is WSHSY and CDR2 is SAAADI. V dropped 3 bases and J dropped 9 bases, with 9 bases sitting between them. This CDR3 contains 12 residues. The CDR3 loop reads CASSEAGGTIYF. In nucleotides, the CDR3 is TGCGCCAGCAGTGAAGCGGGCGGCACCATATATTTT.

The chain links TRBV2 to TRBJ2-7; D might be TRBD2 (5 bases). Deletions cut 10 bases from V and 1 base from J, with 17 bases between. The CDR3 covers 14 residues. Germline V CDR1 and CDR2: SNHLY, FYNNEI. In nucleotides, the CDR3 is TGTGCCACCTATGACTATTCCTATTCCTACGAGCAGTACTTC. Protein product: CATYDYSYSYEQYF. The full variable domain, with the rest looked up from reference TRBV2 and TRBJ2-7, is EPEVTQTPSHQVTQMGQEVILRCVPISNHLYFYWYRQILGQKVEFLVSFYNNEISEKSEIFDDQFSVERPDGSNFTLKIRSTKLEDSAMYFCATYDYSYSYEQYFGPGTRLTVT.

V gene TRBV4-2 combines with J gene TRBJ1-4; 7 nucleotides line up with TRBD1. The V and J ends lost 0 bases and 7 bases, in that order; junction bases with no gene match: 5. The germline V gene has CDR1 LGHNA and CDR2 YNFKEQ. CDR3 length equals 15 residues. The CDR3: CASSQDTGVVEKLFF. DNA of the CDR3: TGTGCCAGCAGCCAAGATACAGGGGTGGTTGAAAAACTGTTTTTT.

This sequence joins TRBV5-8 and TRBJ2-7; 11 bases align to TRBD2. The V and J ends lost 0 bases and 11 bases, in that order; junction bases with no gene match: 13. The CDR3 loop spans 16 amino acids. Germline-derived CDR1 and CDR2 are SGHTS and YDEGEE. The CDR3 is CASSLAASASGRIKYF. The DNA of the CDR3 is TGTGCCAGCAGCTTGGCGGCTTCGGCTAGCGGGAGGATCAAGTACTTC.

In its sample, this clone was seen a few times. V gene TRBV7-8 combines with J gene TRBJ2-1, with TRBD1 identical over 7 bases. Per germline, CDR1 SGHVS and CDR2 FQNEAQ. This CDR3 is built from 16 residues. Trimming removed 3 bases from V and 9 bases from J; junction bases left unmatched: 14. In DNA, the CDR3 is TGTGCCAGCAGCTTGAGGAGCGACAGGGTTGTAAGTGAGCAGTTCTTC. It translates to CASSLRSDRVVSEQFF.

Only one count was recorded for this clone. The rearrangement links TRBV19 to TRBJ1-1; possible D gene TRBD1, 6 bases. Germline V gives CDR1 LNHDA, CDR2 SQIVND (reference sequence). V lost 2 bases and J lost 1, with 8 bases in between. The CDR3 sequence is 14 residues long. CDR3 protein: CASSIQGKNTEAFF. The CDR3 region has the DNA TGTGCCAGTAGTATACAGGGGAAGAACACTGAAGCTTTCTTT. Based on the CDR3 plus reference TRBV19 and TRBJ1-1, the full variable domain is DGGITQSPKYLFRKEGQNVTLSCEQNLNHDAMYWYRQDPGQGLRLIYYSQIVNDFQKGDIAEGYSVSREKKESFPLTVTSAQKNPTAFYLCASSIQGKNTEAFFGQGTRLTVV.

This rearrangement joins TRBV30 to TRBJ2-1; TRBD1 agrees at 9 bases. Germline CDR1 and CDR2: GTSNPN and SVGIG (reference sequence). CDR3 length: 13 residues. J gave up 6 bases and V 5 bases, and 5 bases lay outside the gene matches. The CDR3, as DNA: TGTGCCTGGGGACAGGGGTTCTCCAATGAGCAGTTCTTC. Its translation: CAWGQGFSNEQFF.